The 29 T cell receptor beta chains below all came from one sample that was sequenced in a study of blood T cell repertoires in COVID-19. TCRdb's copy holds only in-frame clones and misses some; the assay was immunoSEQ multiplex PCR. Found here are about 50,000 clones, around 85% of them singletons; the top ten hold 6.5%. Specimen: peripheral blood. These receptors came from a man aged 55 to 70 with acute or convalescent COVID-19.

CDR3 amino acids: CASSMATGAGNTIYF. DNA for the CDR3: TGCGCCAGCAGCATGGCCACAGGGGCTGGAAACACCATATATTTT. V usage is TRBV5-1 and J usage is TRBJ1-3; TRBD1 matches at 7 bases. CDR1 SGHRS and CDR2 YFSETQ come from the germline V gene. With 4 bases clipped from V and 2 bases from J, the junction kept 6 bases outside the gene matches. The CDR3 length is 15 residues.

The chain carries TRBV10-3 and TRBJ2-5; possibly TRBD2 for D (5 bases). This CDR3 spans 14 amino acids. Germline lookup yields CDR1 ENHRY and CDR2 SYGVKD. The ends were cut back, 6 bases at V and 5 bases at J, with 16 bases in the middle. For the CDR3, the DNA is TGTGCCATCAGCCCCAGAGAGGGCGGGGAGACCCAGTACTTC. It specifies CAISPREGGETQYF.

The V call is TRBV2, the J call TRBJ1-1; perhaps TRBD1 as D (6 bases). The length of the CDR3 is 13 residues. The germline V gene encodes CDR1 SNHLY and CDR2 FYNNEI. Trimming pared 6 bases from V and 0 bases from J, leaving 8 bases between. The CDR3 loop reads CASRGHLNTEAFF. In nucleotides, the CDR3 is TGTGCCAGCAGGGGACATCTGAACACTGAAGCTTTCTTT.

The chain combines TRBV10-3 with TRBJ1-6, with no clear D. The CDR3 consists of 13 residues. Trimming took 7 bases from V and 4 from J, leaving 8 bases between them. From germline, CDR1 is ENHRY and CDR2 SYGVKD. The CDR3: CAIKTEYNSPLHF. CDR3 coding DNA: TGTGCCATCAAAACGGAGTATAATTCACCCCTCCACTTT.

The rearrangement joins TRBV10-3 to TRBJ1-5; 7 bases line up with TRBD1. Germline V gives CDR1 ENHRY, CDR2 SYGVKD. This CDR3 has 13 amino acids. J was trimmed by 1 base and V by 10 bases; bases with no gene match: 4. Here the CDR3 reads CATRTGSNQPQHF. In DNA, the CDR3 is TGTGCCACCAGGACAGGCAGCAATCAGCCCCAGCATTTT.

The chain joins TRBV2 to TRBJ2-7, with 7 bases matching TRBD1. Germline V gives CDR1 SNHLY, CDR2 FYNNEI. The CDR3 runs to 14 residues. Trimming took 2 bases from V and 3 from J; bases not matched to a gene: 4. The CDR3 loop is CASSENRGGYEQYF. In DNA form, the CDR3 reads TGTGCCAGCAGTGAAAACAGGGGTGGCTACGAGCAGTACTTC.

The chain is built from TRBV2 and TRBJ1-6; D perhaps matches TRBD1 (5 bases). V was cut by 4 bases and J by 0 bases, with 10 bases left in between. The CDR3 is 16 amino acids. Germline-derived CDR1 and CDR2 are SNHLY and FYNNEI. CDR3 protein: CASSALRGSYNSPLHF. CDR3 bases: TGTGCCAGCAGTGCTCTTAGGGGCTCCTATAATTCACCCCTCCACTTT.

V gene TRBV10-3 combines with J gene TRBJ2-2, with 11 bases lining up with TRBD1. The CDR3 is 16 residues long. With 4 bases clipped from V and 6 bases from J, the junction kept 7 bases outside the gene matches. Germline V lookup: CDR1 ENHRY, CDR2 SYGVKD. The DNA for the CDR3 is TGTGCCATCAGTGCCCAGGACAGGGGGCGCTCCGGGGAGCTGTTTTTT. Translation gives CAISAQDRGRSGELFF.

The count of this clone is one. The chain employs TRBV7-9 and TRBJ2-5; tentative D call: TRBD1 (6 bases). Looked up from germline, CDR1 is SEHNR and CDR2 is FQNEAQ (reference sequence). V dropped 7 bases and J dropped 4 bases, with 16 bases sitting between them. This CDR3 comprises 14 residues. The CDR3 coding sequence is TGTGCCAGCAACCCTGATTTACAGGGAGAGACCCAGTACTTC. It encodes CASNPDLQGETQYF.

The V and J genes are TRBV6-2 or TRBV6-3 and TRBJ2-4, with 9 bases matching TRBD1. Germline V gene sequence: CDR1 MNHEY, CDR2 SVGEGT. V trimming: 2 bases; J trimming: 2 bases; junction bases outside the gene matches: 7. This CDR3 contains 17 residues. CDR3 residues: CASSYAHRGLSKNIQYF. The CDR3 DNA is TGTGCCAGCAGTTACGCCCACAGGGGGCTTTCCAAAAACATTCAGTACTTC.

This clone occurred once. V is TRBV28 and J is TRBJ1-6; maybe TRBD1 (5 bases). Per the germline V gene, CDR1 is MDHEN and CDR2 is SYDVKM. The CDR3 sequence is 16 residues long. Between the trimmed V and J ends, which lost 8 bases and 1 base, there was a span of 15 bases. CDR3 amino acids: CASQFAGGSYNSPLHF. The DNA of the CDR3 is TGTGCCAGCCAATTTGCTGGGGGGTCCTATAATTCACCCCTCCACTTT. The full variable domain, with the rest looked up from reference TRBV28 and TRBJ1-6, is DVKVTQSSRYLVKRTGEKVFLECVQDMDHENMFWYRQDPGLGLRLIYFSYDVKMKEKGDIPEGYSVSREKKERFSLILESASTNQTSMYLCASQFAGGSYNSPLHFGNGTRLTVT.

The chain carries TRBV5-1 and TRBJ2-3; TRBD2 matches at 8 bases. Unmatched junction bases numbered 1, after V lost 1 base and J lost 0 bases. Germline assignment: CDR1 SGHRS and CDR2 YFSETQ. The length of the CDR3 is 15 residues. The CDR3 reads CASSLPGGSTDTQYF. The CDR3 DNA is TGCGCCAGCAGCTTGCCGGGAGGGAGCACAGATACGCAGTATTTT.

This chain links TRBV15 with TRBJ2-3, with 10 bases identical to TRBD2. The germline CDR1 and CDR2 sequences are LNHNV and YYDKDF (reference sequence). After removal of 1 base from V and 5 bases from J, the junction contained 6 bases not matched to a gene. The CDR3 has 16 amino acids. The CDR3 DNA follows: TGTGCCACCAGCAGAGCTCTAGCGGGAGATGGAGATACGCAGTATTTT. This codes for CATSRALAGDGDTQYF.

This clone was seen only once. This sequence joins TRBV12-3 or TRBV12-4 and TRBJ2-5, with D possibly TRBD1 on 5 matching bases. Trimming cost V 5 bases and J 5 bases, with 6 bases left between them. This CDR3 spans 11 amino acids. The CDR3 protein is CASSGAETQYF. The CDR3 DNA reads as TGTGCCAGCAGTGGGGCGGAGACCCAGTACTTC.

This chain links TRBV6-5 with TRBJ1-5, with 7 positions matching TRBD1. Germline V CDR1 and CDR2: MNHEY, SVGAGI. CDR3 length: 15 residues. V shed 6 bases, J shed 7 bases, and the junction held 12 bases outside the gene matches. In nucleotides, the CDR3 is TGTGCCAGCAGATCCACCTTGACAGGGATCCAGCCCCAGCATTTT. This encodes CASRSTLTGIQPQHF.

The chain uses TRBV4-2 and TRBJ2-1; 9 bases are shared with TRBD2. The CDR3 runs 15 residues. Germline loops: CDR1 LGHNA, CDR2 YNFKEQ. Trimming removed 1 base from V and 10 bases from J; junction bases left unmatched: 8. The CDR3 DNA reads as TGTGCCAGCAGCCAAGTGGGGACTAGCAGGAGCGAGCAGTTCTTC. This sequence encodes CASSQVGTSRSEQFF.

V gene TRBV11-3 combines with J gene TRBJ2-5; D might be TRBD2 (6 bases). Germline values: CDR1 SGHNT, CDR2 YENEEA. The length of the CDR3 is 13 residues. Trimming left V 0 bases short and J 4 bases short, with 6 bases between. CDR3 DNA: TGTGCCAGCAGCTTAGAGGGAGGAGAGACCCAGTACTTC. This codes for CASSLEGGETQYF.

Here the CDR3 DNA reads TGCAGTGCTAGTCCCTCGGGACTGGAAGCTTTCTTT. It yields the protein CSASPSGLEAFF. V is TRBV20-1 and J is TRBJ1-1, with D tentatively TRBD1 (5 bases). V lost 3 bases, J lost 8 bases, and 13 bases lay in between. Looked up from germline, CDR1 is DFQATT and CDR2 is SNEGSKA (reference sequence). The CDR3 loop spans 12 amino acids.

V usage is TRBV19 and J usage is TRBJ1-6, with 10 bases matching TRBD1. The CDR3 sequence is 18 residues long. V dropped 4 bases and J dropped 8; count of bases not matched to a gene: 14. The germline V gene encodes CDR1 LNHDA and CDR2 SQIVND (reference sequence). The CDR3 region is CASSTGTGAKKAHSPLHF. CDR3 DNA sequence: TGTGCCAGTAGTACCGGGACAGGGGCTAAGAAAGCTCATTCACCCCTCCACTTT. Variable domain in full (rest from reference TRBV19 and TRBJ1-6): DGGITQSPKYLFRKEGQNVTLSCEQNLNHDAMYWYRQDPGQGLRLIYYSQIVNDFQKGDIAEGYSVSREKKESFPLTVTSAQKNPTAFYLCASSTGTGAKKAHSPLHFGNGTRLTVT.

This chain joins TRBV5-1 and TRBJ2-2, with TRBD2 identical over 11 bases. CDR1 and CDR2 (germline): SGHRS, YFSETQ. The CDR3 is 15 amino acids. The trim removed 0 bases at V and 7 bases at J, leaving 2 bases unmatched. The CDR3 region has the DNA TGCGCCAGCAGCTTGGATCTAGCGGGAGGCGGGGAGCTGTTTTTT. It codes for CASSLDLAGGGELFF.

The gene calls are TRBV10-3 and TRBJ1-3; D unclear. Germline-derived CDR1 and CDR2 are ENHRY and SYGVKD. CDR3 length equals 15 residues. V shed 2 bases and J shed 0 bases, with 8 bases lying between them. The CDR3 nucleotides are TGTGCCATCAGTGAGGGGAGGACCTCTGGAAACACCATATATTTT. It encodes CAISEGRTSGNTIYF.

This clone was recorded only once. The V gene is TRBV19, the J gene TRBJ1-1, with 10 nucleotides matching TRBD1. The CDR3 runs 14 residues. V trimming: 5 bases; J trimming: 1 base; junction bases outside the gene matches: 1. The germline V gene has CDR1 LNHDA and CDR2 SQIVND (reference sequence). In nucleotides, the CDR3 is TGTGCCAGTAGTTGGGACAGGGGGAACACTGAAGCTTTCTTT. Residues: CASSWDRGNTEAFF.

The J gene is TRBJ2-1, the V gene TRBV5-1; 10 bases align to TRBD2. Per the germline V gene, CDR1 is SGHRS and CDR2 is YFSETQ. The junction had 7 bases not matched to a gene; V was cut back by 5 bases and J by 2 bases. The CDR3 runs 16 residues. DNA for the CDR3: TGCGCCAGCAGTTTTAGTCTAGCGGGAGCCTACAATGAGCAGTTCTTC. Amino acids: CASSFSLAGAYNEQFF.

The rearrangement joins TRBV4-1 to TRBJ1-2; 11 nucleotides align to TRBD1. Per the germline V gene, CDR1 is MGHRA and CDR2 is YSYEKL. V dropped 0 bases and J dropped 6; count of bases not matched to a gene: 6. This CDR3 contains 16 residues. CDR3 sequence (DNA): TGCGCCAGCAGCCAAGATTCGGACAGGGGGCGAGATGGCTACACCTTC. Its protein is CASSQDSDRGRDGYTF.

The chain has TRBV12-3 or TRBV12-4 and TRBJ1-1; TRBD1 agrees at 7 bases. The V gene end was trimmed by 6 bases and the J gene end by 7 bases; junction bases not matched to a gene: 8. This CDR3 has 13 amino acids. This chain's CDR3 is CASRLQGRGEAFF. CDR3 bases: TGTGCCAGCAGACTACAGGGGCGGGGTGAAGCTTTCTTT.

The chain has TRBV30 and TRBJ2-5; tentatively, D is TRBD2 (6 bases). V gave up 0 bases and J gave up 7 bases, with 21 bases separating them. This CDR3 has 16 amino acids. The germline gives CDR1 GTSNPN, CDR2 SVGIG (reference sequence). The CDR3 spells CAWSVRRTTPGRTQYF. The DNA for the CDR3 is TGTGCCTGGAGTGTACGCCGGACTACCCCGGGGAGGACCCAGTACTTC.

The V call is TRBV5-8, the J call TRBJ1-5; D uncertain. The CDR3 is made up of 13 amino acids. V shed 4 bases and J shed 4 bases, with 9 bases lying between them. Germline loops: CDR1 SGHTS, CDR2 YDEGEE. CDR3 nucleotide sequence: TGTGCCAGCAGCCTCTACAGAAATCAGCCCCAGCATTTT. It specifies CASSLYRNQPQHF.

J is TRBJ2-5 and V is TRBV30; 8 nucleotides agree with TRBD1. This CDR3 comprises 13 residues. Germline assignment: CDR1 GTSNPN and CDR2 SVGIG (reference sequence). V gave up 1 base and J gave up 5 bases; unmatched junction bases: 3. CDR3 DNA: TGTGCCTGGAGTGAGGACAGGGCTGAGACCCAGTACTTC. It is translated as CAWSEDRAETQYF.

This clone was found many times. The chain uses TRBV7-9 and TRBJ2-7, with 8 positions matching TRBD1. The junction had 8 bases not matched to a gene; V was cut back by 5 bases and J by 2 bases. Germline V CDR1 and CDR2: SEHNR, FQNEAQ (reference sequence). The CDR3 contains 15 residues. CDR3: CASSLSVGQAYEQYF. As DNA, the CDR3 is TGTGCCAGCAGCCTTAGCGTGGGACAGGCCTACGAGCAGTACTTC.